This T cell receptor (beta chain) emerged from a study of monozygotic twins with inflammatory bowel disease. Reprocessing the 5' RACE reads, TCRdb reports a single entry for every CDR3 protein and omits DNA. Its clone listing holds roughly 320,000 distinct CDR3 sequences. The CDR3 sequence is 14 residues long. The germline V gene encodes CDR1 KGHSH and CDR2 LQKENI. Whole-study findings and limits: Diversity of TCRbeta measured by inverse Simpson was lower in IBD patients than in healthy co-twins.

As concerns this clonotype: Its antigen is undetermined.

The chain recombines TRBV18 with TRBJ1-2; the TCRdb D gene call, TRBD1, has no DNA to confirm it. Sequencing input: blood. The receptor comes from a human donor with ulcerative colitis or Crohn's disease, or a healthy co-twin of an affected twin (not recorded which). The CDR3 is CASSPSPGQGVYTF.